Shown below are 21 T cell receptor beta chains from a single sample sequenced in a study of a mutant IDH1 vaccine in newly diagnosed glioma. No antigen is known for these receptors. Clones were read by immunoSEQ multiplex PCR, and TCRdb kept only the in-frame ones, dropping some. The data show roughly 35,000 clones, with 60% to 75% seen just once and over 7.5% held by the top ten. As for time point: week 47, end of study. All doses held 300 ug of mutant IDH1 20-mer peptide, with topical imiquimod. Here the sequenced sample was PBMCs, taken from a glioma patient whose treatment included an IDH1 peptide vaccine. These receptors came from a man between 35 and 55 years old with glioma.

Only a few counts were recorded for this clone. This rearrangement joins TRBV19 to TRBJ1-2; 7 positions match TRBD1. Trimming removed 8 bases from V and 8 bases from J; junction bases left unmatched: 8. The CDR3 sequence is 12 residues long. Germline CDR1 reads LNHDA; CDR2 reads SQIVND (reference sequence). The DNA for the CDR3 is TGTGCCAGTGTGGGACAGATCTTGGGCTACACCTTC. Translation gives CASVGQILGYTF.

Worth noting for this clone: The junction differs from germline at one of its ends, possibly a read error. The rearrangement uses TRBV10-1 and TRBJ1-5; D unresolved. CDR1 is WNHNN and CDR2 is SYGVQD in the germline V gene (reference sequence). The CDR3 has 20 amino acids. CDR3 bases: TGCGCCGGCAGTGAGACGTTGGCCCGAATTCTTAGTACCCTGGATCAGCCCCAGCATTTT. It yields the protein CAGSETLARILSTLDQPQHF.

J is TRBJ2-1 and V is TRBV10-2; TRBD2 aligns across 9 bases. The length of the CDR3 is 16 residues. With V trimmed by 3 bases and J by 9 bases, 12 bases remained unmatched. The germline V gene encodes CDR1 WSHSY and CDR2 SAAADI. CDR3 DNA sequence: TGCGCCAGCAGTGATTATGGCGGGAGGGCGGGTGGTGAGCAGTTCTTC. Amino acid sequence: CASSDYGGRAGGEQFF.

The gene calls are TRBV30 and TRBJ2-2; possibly TRBD1 for D (6 bases). The CDR3 is 14 amino acids. V lost 7 bases to trimming and J lost 2 bases, with 14 bases between them. From germline, CDR1 is GTSNPN and CDR2 SVGIG (reference sequence). In DNA, the CDR3 is TGTGCCTTCAGAGGGGACACAAACACCGGGGAGCTGTTTTTT. Encoded protein: CAFRGDTNTGELFF. The full variable domain, completed using reference TRBV30 and TRBJ2-2, is SQTIHQWPATLVQPVGSPLSLECTVEGTSNPNLYWYRQAAGRGLQLLFYSVGIGQISSEVPQNLSASRPQDRQFILSSKKLLLSDSGFYLCAFRGDTNTGELFFGEGSRLTVL.

J is TRBJ1-2 and V is TRBV5-1; D may be TRBD1 (6 bases). V was cut by 1 base and J by 4 bases, with 17 bases left in between. The CDR3 has 16 residues. CDR1 is SGHRS and CDR2 is YFSETQ in the germline V gene. The CDR3 DNA reads TGCGCCAGCAGCTTGTCCCGGGTGGGGGGCACCTATGGCTACACCTTC. Translating gives CASSLSRVGGTYGYTF.

This chain joins TRBV11-3 and TRBJ2-2, with D perhaps given as TRBD1 or TRBD2 (5 bases each). Trimming left V 5 bases short and J 5 bases short, with 12 bases between. The CDR3 consists of 14 residues. The germline V gene has CDR1 SGHNT and CDR2 YENEEA. For the CDR3, the DNA is TGTGCCAGCAGCCCCGGGACGGTGACCGGGGAGCTGTTTTTT. The encoded protein is CASSPGTVTGELFF.

The chain links TRBV19 to TRBJ2-3; 7 bases are shared with TRBD2. Germline assignment: CDR1 LNHDA and CDR2 SQIVND (reference sequence). CDR3 length: 16 amino acids. V shed 4 bases, J shed 3 bases, and the junction held 10 bases outside the gene matches. CDR3: CASSSSLADTTDTQYF. The CDR3 nucleotides are TGTGCCAGTAGTAGTAGCCTAGCGGATACTACAGATACGCAGTATTTT.

J is TRBJ2-3 and V is TRBV7-8; 10 positions match TRBD2. The CDR3 is 16 amino acids. V lost 3 bases to trimming and J lost 0 bases; unmatched junction nucleotides: 3. Germline loops: CDR1 SGHVS, CDR2 FQNEAQ. CDR3 residues: CASSFTSGTSTDTQYF. The CDR3 DNA is TGTGCCAGCAGCTTTACTAGCGGGACAAGCACAGATACGCAGTATTTT.

This chain uses TRBV18 with TRBJ1-1; no firm D call. Germline CDR1 and CDR2: KGHSH and LQKENI. V lost 6 bases to trimming and J lost 7 bases, with 21 bases between them. The CDR3 spans 15 residues. The CDR3 region has the DNA TGTGCCAGCTCCGAATCGCGAGGTGGAGCCGATGAAGCTTTCTTT. Protein product: CASSESRGGADEAFF.

This sequence joins TRBV14 and TRBJ1-1; D is undetermined. The V gene lost 0 bases and the J gene lost 3 bases, with 14 bases spanning the gap. The CDR3 contains 16 residues. Germline V gene sequence: CDR1 SGHDN, CDR2 FVKESK. The CDR3 DNA reads TGTGCCAGCAGCCAAGATCATCTGGATGGACACACTGAAGCTTTCTTT. This translates into CASSQDHLDGHTEAFF.

The chain recombines TRBV4-3 with TRBJ2-5; 11 bases are a match to TRBD2. This CDR3 is built from 15 residues. Germline assignment: CDR1 LGHNA and CDR2 YSLEER. V was pared by 2 bases and J by 7 bases, with 6 bases of the junction left unmatched. The DNA of the CDR3 is TGCGCCAGCAGCCAACTAGCGGGAGGCGGAGGGACCCAGTACTTC. This encodes CASSQLAGGGGTQYF.

The chain couples TRBV19 to TRBJ2-3; D is unresolved. CDR1 is LNHDA and CDR2 is SQIVND in the germline V gene (reference sequence). Trimming pared 3 bases from V and 6 bases from J, leaving 7 bases between. The CDR3 has 12 amino acids. CDR3 region: CASSIRADTQYF. CDR3 nucleotide sequence: TGTGCCAGTAGTATTCGAGCGGATACGCAGTATTTT.

The chain uses TRBV29-1 and TRBJ2-7, with 8 bases matching TRBD1. This CDR3 spans 13 amino acids. Germline lookup yields CDR1 SQVTM and CDR2 ANQGSEA. V shed 4 bases and J 2 bases; nucleotides not matched to a gene: 4. The CDR3 spells CSVGWTGTYEQYF. In DNA, the CDR3 is TGCAGCGTTGGCTGGACAGGGACCTACGAGCAGTACTTC.

The genes are TRBV9 and TRBJ1-4; D is perhaps TRBD1 (6 bases). There are 14 residues in the CDR3. V lost 2 bases and J 4 bases, leaving 9 bases between the germline ends. Germline V lookup: CDR1 SGDLS, CDR2 YYNGEE. CDR3 region: CASSVTGFNEKLFF. CDR3 nucleotides: TGTGCCAGCAGCGTTACAGGGTTTAATGAAAAACTGTTTTTT.

This rearrangement joins TRBV18 to TRBJ2-7; maybe TRBD2 (5 bases). The V gene lost 0 bases and the J gene lost 3 bases, with 15 bases spanning the gap. CDR1 and CDR2 (germline): KGHSH, LQKENI. The CDR3 sequence is 16 residues long. The CDR3 loop reads CASSPPGIAPSYEQYF. DNA of the CDR3: TGTGCCAGCTCACCACCGGGGATAGCGCCTAGCTACGAGCAGTACTTC.

The chain couples TRBV6-1 to TRBJ1-5; 7 nucleotides agree with TRBD1. V lost 6 bases, J lost 3 bases, and 8 bases stayed unmatched. Germline CDR1 reads MNHNS; CDR2 reads SASEGT. The CDR3 runs 15 residues. CDR3: CASRVDRNPNQPQHF. The DNA for the CDR3 is TGTGCCAGCAGGGTGGACAGGAATCCCAATCAGCCCCAGCATTTT.

The table lists this clone with a few counts. The genes are TRBV9 and TRBJ1-1, with 9 bases fitting TRBD1. CDR1 SGDLS and CDR2 YYNGEE come from the germline V gene. The CDR3 has 14 amino acids. Trimming took 0 bases from V and 11 from J; bases not matched to a gene: 8. The CDR3 DNA reads TGTGCCAGCAGCGTAGGAGGGGGACAGGGAGACGCTTTCTTT. It is translated as CASSVGGGQGDAFF.

In its sample, this clone is medium-sized. In DNA form, the CDR3 reads TGTGCCAGTAGTACCTCGTCAGGGAGCATCTACGAGCAGTACTTC. Translated: CASSTSSGSIYEQYF. V and J are TRBV19 and TRBJ2-7; D may match TRBD1 or TRBD2 (5 bases each). CDR1 is LNHDA, CDR2 SQIVND, per germline (reference sequence). Trimming shortened V by 4 bases and J by 3 bases, and 16 bases separated the two germline ends. This CDR3 has 15 amino acids.

The chain has TRBV14 and TRBJ2-1; no clear D. From germline, CDR1 is SGHDN and CDR2 FVKESK. The V end was cut by 4 bases, the J end by 6 bases, with 10 bases between. The CDR3 covers 13 residues. CDR3 in DNA: TGTGCCAGCAGCCGAAACGGGCCCAATGAGCAGTTCTTC. Its protein is CASSRNGPNEQFF. Based on the CDR3 plus reference TRBV14 and TRBJ2-1, the full variable domain is EAGVTQFPSHSVIEKGQTVTLRCDPISGHDNLYWYRRVMGKEIKFLLHFVKESKQDESGMPNNRFLAERTGGTYSTLKVQPAELEDSGVYFCASSRNGPNEQFFGPGTRLTVL.

The CDR3 DNA follows: TGTGCCAGTTTTAAACAGGGGGCCTTCAATGAGCAGTTCTTC. Encoded protein: CASFKQGAFNEQFF. This chain joins TRBV27 and TRBJ2-1; TRBD1 matches 9 bases. The CDR3 sequence is 14 residues long. V lost 9 bases to trimming and J lost 6 bases; unmatched junction nucleotides: 9. From germline, CDR1 is MNHEY and CDR2 SMNVEV (reference sequence).

The J gene is TRBJ2-3, the V gene TRBV10-3, with a tentative D call TRBD2 (6 bases). The CDR3 consists of 16 residues. Trimming left V 10 bases short and J 2 bases short, with 22 bases between. CDR1 is ENHRY, CDR2 SYGVKD, per germline. Here the CDR3 reads CATRNGGGQHTDTQYF. In nucleotides, the CDR3 is TGTGCCACCAGAAACGGGGGTGGACAACACACAGATACGCAGTATTTT.